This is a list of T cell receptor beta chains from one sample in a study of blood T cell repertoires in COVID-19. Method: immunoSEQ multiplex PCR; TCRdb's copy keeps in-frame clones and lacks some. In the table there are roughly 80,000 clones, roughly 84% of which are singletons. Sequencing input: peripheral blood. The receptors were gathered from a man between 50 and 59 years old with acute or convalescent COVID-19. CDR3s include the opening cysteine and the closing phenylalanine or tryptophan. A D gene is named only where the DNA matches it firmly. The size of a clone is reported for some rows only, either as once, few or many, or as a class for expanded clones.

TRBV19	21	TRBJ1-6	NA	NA	TGTGCCAGTAGTATACGTTTAGGACAGAAATCACCCCAGCACCTAAATTCACCCCTCCACTTT	CASSIRLGQKSPQHLNSPLHF
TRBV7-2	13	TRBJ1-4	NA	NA	TGTGCCAGCAGGCCAGGGGTCGGCGAAAAACTGTTTTTT	CASRPGVGEKLFF
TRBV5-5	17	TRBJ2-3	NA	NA	TGTGCCAGCACCCCGGACGGTGGGGAGTGGGTCACAGATACGCAGTATTTT	CASTPDGGEWVTDTQYF
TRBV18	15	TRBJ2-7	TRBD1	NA	TGTGCCAGCTCACCTGGACAGGGGGCGCGGAACGAGCAGTACTTC	CASSPGQGARNEQYF
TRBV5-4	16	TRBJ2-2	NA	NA	TGTGCCAGCAGCTTCAAAAGGGGTCGTGGCACCGGGGAGCTGTTTTTT	CASSFKRGRGTGELFF
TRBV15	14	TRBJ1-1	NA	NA	TGTGCCACCAGCACTGACTCAGGGGCCGGGAAGGCTTTCTTT	CATSTDSGAGKAFF
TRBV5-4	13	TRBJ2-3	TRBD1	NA	TGTGCCAGCAGTACACAGGGGGCGCTTACGCAGTATTTT	CASSTQGALTQYF
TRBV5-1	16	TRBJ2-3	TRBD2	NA	TGCGCCAGCAGACCTGGGACTAGCGGGCACACAGATACGCAGTATTTT	CASRPGTSGHTDTQYF
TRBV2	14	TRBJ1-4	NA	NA	TGTGCCAGCAGTGAACGAGGGCCTTTTGAAAAACTGTTTTTT	CASSERGPFEKLFF
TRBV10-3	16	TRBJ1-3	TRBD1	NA	TGTGCCATCAGTCCGGGACAGGGGACTGCTGGAAACACCATATATTTT	CAISPGQGTAGNTIYF
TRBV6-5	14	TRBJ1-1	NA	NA	TGTGCCAGCAGTTACGATCGCTATCGGACTGAAGCTTTCTTT	CASSYDRYRTEAFF
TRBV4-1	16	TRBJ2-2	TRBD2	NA	TGCGCCAGCAGCCAAGAAGTTAGCGGGAGCCCCGGGGAGCTGTTTTTT	CASSQEVSGSPGELFF
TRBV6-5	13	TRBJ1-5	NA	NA	TGTGCCAGCAGTTCGGGTAGCAATCAGCCCCAGCATTTT	CASSSGSNQPQHF
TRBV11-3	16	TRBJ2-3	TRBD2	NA	TGTGCCAGCAGCCGGGGACTAGCGGGGACCACAGATACGCAGTATTTT	CASSRGLAGTTDTQYF
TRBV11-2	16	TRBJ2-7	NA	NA	TGTGCCAGCAGCACCCTAGGGCAGGGAAGCTCCTACGAGCAGTACTTC	CASSTLGQGSSYEQYF
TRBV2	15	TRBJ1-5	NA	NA	TGTGCCAGCAGTGAAGGAGGCACGGGAAGATGGCCCCAGCATTTT	CASSEGGTGRWPQHF
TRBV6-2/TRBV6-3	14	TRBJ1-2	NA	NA	TGTGCCAGCAGTTACTCAGGGGGAAGGCATGGCTACACCTTC	CASSYSGGRHGYTF
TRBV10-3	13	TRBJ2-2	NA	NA	TGTGCCATCAGTGATGCAGTTGCCGGGGAGCTGTTTTTT	CAISDAVAGELFF
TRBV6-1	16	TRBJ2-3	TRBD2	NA	TGTGCCAGCAGTGCTTCTAGCGGGAAAGGGGCAGATACGCAGTATTTT	CASSASSGKGADTQYF
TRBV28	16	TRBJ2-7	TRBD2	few	TGTGCCAGCAGTTTATCCCTGGGACTAGCGGGCTACGAGCAGTACTTC	CASSLSLGLAGYEQYF
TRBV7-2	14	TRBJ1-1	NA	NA	TGTGCCAGCAGCTTAGGTCCCCAGGGAACTGAAGCTTTCTTT	CASSLGPQGTEAFF
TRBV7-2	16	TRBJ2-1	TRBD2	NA	TGTGCCAGCAGCTCCTCACTAGCGGGCCCCTTAGTTGCGCAGTTCTTC	CASSSSLAGPLVAQFF
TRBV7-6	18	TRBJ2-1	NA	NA	TGTGCCAGCAAGCCGGCGGCTGGGGGCGGCCCTACCTACAATGAGCAGTTCTTC	CASKPAAGGGPTYNEQFF
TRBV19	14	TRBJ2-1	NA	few	TGTGCCAGTAGTATCTCCCCCACAGGGATCGAGCAGTTCTTC	CASSISPTGIEQFF
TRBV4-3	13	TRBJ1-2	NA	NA	TGCGCCAGCAGCCAAGACACGGGTTATGGCTACACCTTC	CASSQDTGYGYTF
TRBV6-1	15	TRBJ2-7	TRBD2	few	TGTGCCAGCAGTGATATGACTAGCGGTTCCTACGAGCAGTACTTC	CASSDMTSGSYEQYF
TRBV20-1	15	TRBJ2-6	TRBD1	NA	TGCAGTGCTAGTCCGGGACAGTCTGGGGCCAACGTCCTGACTTTC	CSASPGQSGANVLTF
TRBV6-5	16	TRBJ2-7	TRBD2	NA	TGTGCCAGCAGTTACAGTCTAGCGGGAGGGTTTTACGAGCAGTACTTC	CASSYSLAGGFYEQYF
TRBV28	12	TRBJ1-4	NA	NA	TGTGCCAGCAGTGAGGCTAATGAAAAACTGTTTTTT	CASSEANEKLFF
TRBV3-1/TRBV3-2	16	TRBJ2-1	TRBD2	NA	TGTGCCAGCAGCCAAGATGCGGGACTAGCGGGGAATGAGCAGTTCTTC	CASSQDAGLAGNEQFF
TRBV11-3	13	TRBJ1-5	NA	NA	TGTGCCAGCAGAGTCACAGGGTTTGGGCCCCAGCATTTT	CASRVTGFGPQHF
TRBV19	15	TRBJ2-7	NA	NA	TGTGCCAGTAGTCCAATAGAGGCCCCATCCTACGAGCAGTACTTC	CASSPIEAPSYEQYF
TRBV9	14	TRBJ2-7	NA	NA	TGTGCCAGCAGCGTTAACACGTTTTCCTACGAGCAGTACTTC	CASSVNTFSYEQYF
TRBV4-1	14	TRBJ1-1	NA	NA	TGCGCCAGCAGCCAAACTATCGGGATCACTGAAGCTTTCTTT	CASSQTIGITEAFF
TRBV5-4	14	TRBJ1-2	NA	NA	TGTGCCAGCAGCTTTTCCGGAGTTAACTATGGCTACACCTTC	CASSFSGVNYGYTF
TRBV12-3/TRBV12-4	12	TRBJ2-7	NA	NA	TGTGCCAGCAGTTTAGTCCTCTACGAGCAGTACTTC	CASSLVLYEQYF
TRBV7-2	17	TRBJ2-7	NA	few	TGTGCCAGCAGCCCTTTTGGCGGGGGACAGGCCTCCTACGAGCAGTACTTC	CASSPFGGGQASYEQYF
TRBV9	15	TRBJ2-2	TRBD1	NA	TGTGCCAGCAGGCTGACAGGGGAGTACACCGGGGAGCTGTTTTTT	CASRLTGEYTGELFF
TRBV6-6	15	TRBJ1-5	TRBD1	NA	TGTGCCAGCACATGGACAGGGGATTCCAATCAGCCCCAGCATTTT	CASTWTGDSNQPQHF
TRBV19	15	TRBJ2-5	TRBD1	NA	TGTGCCAGTAGGGCCGGGACAGCCGATTCCGGGACCCAGTACTTC	CASRAGTADSGTQYF
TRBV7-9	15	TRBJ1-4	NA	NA	TGTGCCAGCAGCTTAGTCGGTTGGGCAGAAGAAAAACTGTTTTTT	CASSLVGWAEEKLFF
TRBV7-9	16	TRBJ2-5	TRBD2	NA	TGTGCCAGCAGCTCCTGGAGCGGGAGGCTCCAAGAGACCCAGTACTTC	CASSSWSGRLQETQYF
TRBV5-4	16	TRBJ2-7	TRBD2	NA	TGTGCCAGCAGCCAGGGACTAGCGGGAGGGTATTACGAGCAGTACTTC	CASSQGLAGGYYEQYF
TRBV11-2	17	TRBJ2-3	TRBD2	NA	TGTGCCAGCAGCTTAACACTAGCGGGAGGGCCATTGGATACGCAGTATTTT	CASSLTLAGGPLDTQYF
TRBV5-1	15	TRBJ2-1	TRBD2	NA	TGCGCCAGCAGCTTGGTGGCGGGGGGCGACAATGAGCAGTTCTTC	CASSLVAGGDNEQFF